What follows describes a single T cell receptor (beta chain). These data come from a study of control samples from healthy donors and cancer patients. The length of the CDR3 is 13 residues. The V gene lost 8 bases and the J gene lost 4 bases, with 14 bases spanning the gap. Germline V gene data show CDR1 as SNHLY and CDR2 as FYNNEI. Produced via immunoSEQ multiplex PCR; TCRdb's table is partial and in-frame only. Across about 200,000 clones, the top ten clones capture about 2.2% of the sample. The rearrangement links TRBV2 to TRBJ2-5; D is perhaps TRBD1 (6 bases). The sample comprised blood. The clonotype originates from a woman aged 30 to 39 in good health. The CDR3 DNA reads as TGTGCCAGCCACGTGTTACAGGGAGAGACCCAGTACTTC. This codes for CASHVLQGETQYF.